This T cell receptor (beta chain) was observed in a study of blood T cell repertoires in COVID-19 (dated by TCRdb to the early 2020s). At the level of the whole study: Collaborator samples came from the United States, Italy and Spain and covered acute and convalescent phases of COVID-19. A freely available public database, intended as a resource for researchers studying the immune response to SARS-CoV-2, is where the repertoires were released. Subjects who had been exposed to COVID-19, were actively infected with it, or had recovered from it provided the deeply sampled blood TCRbeta repertoires that made up the dataset. The samples were drawn from two sources: the first 160 participants of the ongoing ImmuneRACE study, and some 1,300 subjects contributed by 6 global collaborators. The material from the prospective study consisted of cDNA or gDNA derived from T cells, B-cell-depleted T cells, or PBMCs. Sample metadata almost always included a de-identified subject ID, COVID-19 status, age in years and sex. HLA class I and class II types, where available, came from metadata supplied by the sample provider rather than from assay-based typing. Broad study findings and their caveats: Clinical and demographic metadata were provided uncurated, with the amount varying by source and participant.

The immunoSEQ Assay, a bias-controlled multiplex PCR, was used to amplify TCRbeta CDR3 regions from genomic DNA. The study's own analysis went as follows. The number of nucleated cells in each sample was estimated from the amplification of reference gene primers within the assay. To quantify the absolute abundance of each unique TCRbeta CDR3 rearrangement, sequence reads were collapsed and filtered. For each sample, productive Simpson clonality was calculated as the square root of Simpson's diversity index over productive rearrangements. The source is immuneACCESS, and TCRdb retained only in-frame sequences with V and J called. Part of the clones is not carried over; for the studies checked, unresolved V genes explain less than half of this, and the remainder is unexplained. V and J calls and clone size come straight from that table; D and trimming were deduced from the DNA. Here the sample has about 23,000 clones; 70% to 90% occur a single time. The ten largest clones represent 6% to 6.5% of the sample.

For this clone: What this receptor recognizes is not known. No per-base quality is available; no much larger clone lies one base away.

CDR1 and CDR2 were assigned from the germline V gene (reference sequence) as LGHDT and YNNKEL. The V end gives up 5 bases and the J end 4 bases, leaving 4 bases in the junction not matched to a gene. From the cysteine up to the phenylalanine, the CDR3 has a length of 13 residues. Of the read, only the CDR3 DNA is kept; its 39 bases are in frame from base 1. The collaborating institutions used their own protocols to collect whole blood in K2EDTA tubes. For TCRbeta analysis, collaborator samples were shipped as frozen whole blood, as isolated PBMCs, or as DNA extracted from either sample type. The receptor was derived from a woman aged 80 or over with active COVID-19. The sample comprised peripheral blood. The chain is made from TRBV3-1 (or the pseudogene TRBV3-2) and TRBJ1-1, with TRBD1 identical over 7 junction bases. The CDR3 protein: CASSSRQGTEAFF. The nucleotide sequence is given as TGTGCCAGCAGCTCCCGACAGGGCACTGAAGCTTTCTTT.